The clone carrying this T cell receptor beta chain was seen only a few times. The antigen is unknown. The data stem from a study of post-analysis software for immune sequencing data. Study-wide results and caveats: When patients were compared with controls, roughly five TRBV segments were more frequent, TRBV5-6, TRBV5-1 and TRBV20-1 among them.

Trimming left V 3 bases short and J 6 bases short, with 17 bases between. Germline CDR1 and CDR2: SGHAT and FQNNGV. The CDR3 contains 15 residues. TCR beta cDNA libraries included unique molecular identifiers. TCRdb reprocessed the PCR reads via MiXCR and lists one record per CDR3 protein. Of roughly 540,000 distinct CDR3 sequences listed, approximately 31% are singletons. The chain couples TRBV11-2 to TRBJ1-1; TRBD1 is a possible D gene (5 bases). This clonotype was obtained from a girl aged 2-17 years with multiple sclerosis. The material sequenced was blood. CDR3: CASSLAGRIKAEAFF. The CDR3 coding sequence is TGTGCCAGCAGCTTGGCGGGGCGGATTAAAGCTGAAGCTTTCTTT.